This T cell receptor (beta chain) was captured in a study of blood T cell repertoires in COVID-19. For the study at large: Sources were T cells, B-cell-depleted T cells, or PBMCs; the material itself was cDNA or gDNA.

As processed by the authors: By means of reference gene primer amplification, nucleated cell counts were estimated. Sequencing used immunoSEQ multiplex PCR; TCRdb keeps in-frame clones, though not all of them. Clonal size and the V and J genes are those of that table, whereas D and trimming came from the DNA. The table has a few hundred thousand clones, roughly 84% seen once. The Seattle patients, enrolled during active infection, were followed longitudinally. The CDR3 length is 15 residues. V gave up 3 bases and J gave up 2 bases; unmatched junction bases: 5. Germline-derived CDR1 and CDR2 are SGHTA and FQGNSA.

The chain joins TRBV7-2 to TRBJ2-7; 9 positions agree with TRBD1. The sequenced sample was peripheral blood. This receptor was obtained from a person aged 65-85 years with COVID-19, enrolled during active disease. The CDR3 nucleotides are TGTGCCAGCAGCTTCACCGGGACAGGGACCTACGAGCAGTACTTC. This codes for CASSFTGTGTYEQYF.